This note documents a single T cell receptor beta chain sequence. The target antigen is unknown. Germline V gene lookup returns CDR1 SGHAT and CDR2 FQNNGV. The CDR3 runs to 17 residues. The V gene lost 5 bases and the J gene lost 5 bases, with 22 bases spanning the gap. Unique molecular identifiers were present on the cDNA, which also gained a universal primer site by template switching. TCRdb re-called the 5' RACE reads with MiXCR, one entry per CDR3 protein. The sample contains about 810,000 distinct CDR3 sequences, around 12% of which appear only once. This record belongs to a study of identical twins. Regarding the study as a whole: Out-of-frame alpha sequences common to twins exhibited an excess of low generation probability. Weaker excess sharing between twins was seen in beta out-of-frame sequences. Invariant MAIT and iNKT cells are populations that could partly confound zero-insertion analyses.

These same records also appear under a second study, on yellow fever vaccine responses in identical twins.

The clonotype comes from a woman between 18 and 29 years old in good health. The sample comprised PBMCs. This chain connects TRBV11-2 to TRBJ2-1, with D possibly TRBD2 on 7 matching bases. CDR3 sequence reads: CASSPSRGGGANNEQFF. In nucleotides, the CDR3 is TGTGCCAGCAGCCCTAGTAGGGGGGGAGGAGCCAACAATGAGCAGTTCTTC.